These 2 T cell receptor beta chains originate from one sample sequenced in a study of blood T cell repertoires in COVID-19. Measured with immunoSEQ multiplex PCR; TCRdb has only the in-frame clones, and not every one. The sample records some 97,000 clones, under 90% being singletons. Sequenced input: peripheral blood. All receptors derive from a human donor in a cohort sampled during active COVID-19.

The chain is built from TRBV11-2 and TRBJ2-2, with D unresolved. Trimming took 4 bases from V and 4 from J, leaving 10 bases between them. The CDR3 is made up of 14 amino acids. The germline V gene has CDR1 SGHAT and CDR2 FQNNGV. The chain's CDR3 is CASSSRQSTGELFF. As DNA, the CDR3 is TGTGCCAGCAGCTCAAGACAAAGCACCGGGGAGCTGTTTTTT. Based on the CDR3 plus reference TRBV11-2 and TRBJ2-2, the full variable domain is EAGVAQSPRYKIIEKRQSVAFWCNPISGHATLYWYQQILGQGPKLLIQFQNNGVVDDSQLPKDRFSAERLKGVDSTLKIQPAKLEDSAVYLCASSSRQSTGELFFGEGSRLTVL.

The genes are TRBV6-1 and TRBJ1-4; unclear D gene. This CDR3 has 15 amino acids. Between the trimmed V and J ends, which lost 0 bases and 0 bases, there was a span of 5 bases. CDR1 and CDR2 from the germline V gene are MNHNS and SASEGT. DNA for the CDR3: TGTGCCAGCAGTGAAGCGAGTGCAACTAATGAAAAACTGTTTTTT. This encodes CASSEASATNEKLFF.